A single sample gave rise to the 9 T cell receptor beta chains below, sequenced in a study of OX40 agonist ivuxolimab in advanced cancers. Data came from immunoSEQ multiplex PCR; TCRdb stores just in-frame clones and leaves some out. Of tens of thousands of clones in the sample, less than 90% were seen once. This specimen consisted of CD4+ or CD8+ T cells sorted from blood, obtained in a trial of the OX40 agonist ivuxolimab. These receptor sequences come from an adult with an advanced solid tumor such as melanoma, head and neck, liver or kidney cancer.

The rearrangement uses TRBV7-8 and TRBJ2-2; D gene unclear. The CDR3 length is 13 residues. CDR1 is SGHVS and CDR2 is FQNEAQ in the germline V gene. Trimming pared 2 bases from V and 5 bases from J, leaving 6 bases between. CDR3 coding DNA: TGTGCCAGCAGCTTAACGGGTACCGGGGAGCTGTTTTTT. Translating gives CASSLTGTGELFF.

The J gene is TRBJ1-1, the V gene TRBV9; D remains unclear. The CDR3 is 16 amino acids. Deletions cut 2 bases from V and 0 bases from J, with 14 bases between. Germline V gene sequence: CDR1 SGDLS, CDR2 YYNGEE. The CDR3 coding sequence is TGTGCCAGCAGCGTTTCCCGTGGGGTTTTGAACACTGAAGCTTTCTTT. Protein sequence: CASSVSRGVLNTEAFF.

The CDR3 bases are TGTGCCAGCAGCTTGAGGTCAGGGGGGGTGAAGACCCAGTACTTC. As protein: CASSLRSGGVKTQYF. V usage is TRBV5-4 and J usage is TRBJ2-5; the D gene could be TRBD1 or TRBD2 (7 bases each). Per the germline V gene, CDR1 is SGHNT and CDR2 is YYREEE (reference sequence). This CDR3 region has 15 residues. Between the trimmed V and J ends, which lost 1 base and 6 bases, there was a span of 16 bases.

This chain links TRBV5-1 with TRBJ2-6; no definite D call. CDR1 is SGHRS and CDR2 is YFSETQ in the germline V gene. Trimming took off 5 bases at V and 1 base at J, with 7 bases between the two ends. The CDR3 covers 14 residues. The CDR3 is CASSWGSGANVLTF. The CDR3 nucleotides are TGCGCCAGCAGTTGGGGATCTGGGGCCAACGTCCTGACTTTC.

The rearrangement joins TRBV29-1 to TRBJ2-5, with 8 bases fitting TRBD2. The V gene end was trimmed by 6 bases and the J gene end by 9 bases; junction bases not matched to a gene: 12. Germline-derived CDR1 and CDR2 are SQVTM and ANQGSEA. The CDR3 has 13 residues. The CDR3 region has the DNA TGCAGCGTCAAGGAGACTGCGCGGGGGGCCCAGTACTTC. Translated: CSVKETARGAQYF.

The DNA of the CDR3 is TGTGCCAGCAGGCAGGGACACTTCTATGGCTACACCTTC. Amino acids: CASRQGHFYGYTF. The genes are TRBV28 and TRBJ1-2, with D maybe TRBD1 (6 bases). Deletions cut 6 bases from V and 4 bases from J, with 12 bases between. The CDR3 is made up of 13 amino acids. Germline CDR1 reads MDHEN; CDR2 reads SYDVKM.

This clone was seen a handful of times. This chain uses TRBV28 with TRBJ1-6; D remains ambiguous. The CDR3 contains 12 residues. CDR1 is MDHEN, CDR2 SYDVKM, per germline. Trimming cost V 6 bases and J 10 bases, with 10 bases left between them. The CDR3 reads CASSTQVSPLHF. CDR3 DNA: TGTGCCAGCAGCACTCAAGTGTCACCCCTCCACTTT.

This clone came up once. The V gene is TRBV19, the J gene TRBJ2-3; D gene ambiguous. Trimming took off 7 bases at V and 1 base at J, with 9 bases between the two ends. Germline assignment: CDR1 LNHDA and CDR2 SQIVND (reference sequence). The CDR3 loop spans 13 amino acids. CDR3 region: CASTQTGTDTQYF. The CDR3, as DNA: TGTGCCAGTACCCAGACTGGCACAGATACGCAGTATTTT.

The V call is TRBV28, the J call TRBJ1-1; TRBD1 might be the D (6 bases). Trimming shortened V by 7 bases and J by 5 bases, and 17 bases separated the two germline ends. Germline values: CDR1 MDHEN, CDR2 SYDVKM. The CDR3 has 14 residues. This chain's CDR3 is CASTLAGVRTEAFF. The CDR3 DNA follows: TGTGCCAGCACTCTAGCAGGGGTGAGGACTGAAGCTTTCTTT.